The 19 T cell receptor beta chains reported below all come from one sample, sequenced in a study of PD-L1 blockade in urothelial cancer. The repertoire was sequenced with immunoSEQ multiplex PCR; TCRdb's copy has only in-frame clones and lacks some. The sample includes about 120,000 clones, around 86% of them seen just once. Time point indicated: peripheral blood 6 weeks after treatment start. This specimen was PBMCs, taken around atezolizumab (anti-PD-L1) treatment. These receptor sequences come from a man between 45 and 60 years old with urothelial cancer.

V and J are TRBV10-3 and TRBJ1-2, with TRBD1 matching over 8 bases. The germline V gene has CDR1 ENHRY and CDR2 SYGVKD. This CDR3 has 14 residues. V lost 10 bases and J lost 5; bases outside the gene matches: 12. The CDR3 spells CASLQDRAPYGYTF. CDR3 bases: TGTGCCAGCTTGCAGGACAGGGCGCCATATGGCTACACCTTC.

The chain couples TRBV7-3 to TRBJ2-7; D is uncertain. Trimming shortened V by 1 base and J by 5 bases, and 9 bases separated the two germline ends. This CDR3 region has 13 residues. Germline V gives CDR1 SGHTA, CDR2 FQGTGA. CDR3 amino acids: CASSLSPGHEQYF. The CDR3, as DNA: TGTGCCAGCAGCTTAAGCCCTGGGCACGAGCAGTACTTC.

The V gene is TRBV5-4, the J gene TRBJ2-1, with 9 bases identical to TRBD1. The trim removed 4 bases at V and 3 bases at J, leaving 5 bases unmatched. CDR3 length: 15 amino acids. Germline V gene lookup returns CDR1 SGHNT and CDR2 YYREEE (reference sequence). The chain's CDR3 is CASSTRQGVYNEQFF. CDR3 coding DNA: TGTGCCAGCAGCACGAGACAGGGGGTCTACAATGAGCAGTTCTTC.

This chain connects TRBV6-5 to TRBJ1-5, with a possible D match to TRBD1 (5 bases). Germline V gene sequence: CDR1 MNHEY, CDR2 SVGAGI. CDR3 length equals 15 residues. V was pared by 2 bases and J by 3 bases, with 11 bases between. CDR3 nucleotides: TGTGCCAGCAGTTACCGCCGACAGATCAATCAGCCCCAGCATTTT. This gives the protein CASSYRRQINQPQHF.

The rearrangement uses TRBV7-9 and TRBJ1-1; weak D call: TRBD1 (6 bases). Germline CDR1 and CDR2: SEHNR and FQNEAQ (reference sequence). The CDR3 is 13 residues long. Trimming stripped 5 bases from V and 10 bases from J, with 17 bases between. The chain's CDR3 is CASSNGQSLAAFF. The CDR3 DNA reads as TGTGCCAGCAGCAACGGACAGAGCCTCGCAGCTTTCTTT.

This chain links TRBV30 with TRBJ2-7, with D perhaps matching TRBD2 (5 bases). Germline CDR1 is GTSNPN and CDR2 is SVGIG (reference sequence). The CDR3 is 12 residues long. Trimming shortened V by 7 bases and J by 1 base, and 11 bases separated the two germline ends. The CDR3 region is CAYSALSYEQYF. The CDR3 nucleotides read TGTGCCTATAGCGCTTTATCCTACGAGCAGTACTTC.

CDR3 amino acids: CASSAARDSFYQPQHF. Here the CDR3 DNA reads TGTGCCAGCAGTGCGGCCCGGGACAGCTTTTATCAGCCCCAGCATTTT. J is TRBJ1-5 and V is TRBV6-1; 7 nucleotides agree with TRBD1. This CDR3 has 16 residues. Germline-derived CDR1 and CDR2 are MNHNS and SASEGT. Trimming at V came to 4 bases and at J to 5 bases, leaving 11 bases not matched to a gene.

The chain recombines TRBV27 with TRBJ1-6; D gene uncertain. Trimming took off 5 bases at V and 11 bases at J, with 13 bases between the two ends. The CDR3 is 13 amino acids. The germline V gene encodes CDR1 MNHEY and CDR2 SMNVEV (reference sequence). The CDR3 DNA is TGTGCCAGCAGTGCCCCGGGGAGCGCACCCCTCCACTTT. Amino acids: CASSAPGSAPLHF.

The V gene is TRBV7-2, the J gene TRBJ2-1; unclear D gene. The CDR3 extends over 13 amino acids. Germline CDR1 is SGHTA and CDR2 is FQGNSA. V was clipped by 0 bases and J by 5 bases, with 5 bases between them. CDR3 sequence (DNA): TGTGCCAGCAGCTTAGCTGCGAACAATGAGCAGTTCTTC. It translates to CASSLAANNEQFF.

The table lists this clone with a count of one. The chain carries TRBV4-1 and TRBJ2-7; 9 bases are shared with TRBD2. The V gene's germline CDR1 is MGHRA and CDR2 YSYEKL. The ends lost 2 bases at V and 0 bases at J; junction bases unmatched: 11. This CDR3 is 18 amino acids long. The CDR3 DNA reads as TGCGCCAGCAGCCAAATTGTTAAGTCTAGCGGGATCTCCTACGAGCAGTACTTC. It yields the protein CASSQIVKSSGISYEQYF.

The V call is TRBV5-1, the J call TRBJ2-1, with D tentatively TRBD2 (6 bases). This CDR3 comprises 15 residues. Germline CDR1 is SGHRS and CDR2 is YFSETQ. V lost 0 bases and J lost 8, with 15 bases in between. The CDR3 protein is CASSLGVTSGHEQFF. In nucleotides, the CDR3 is TGCGCCAGCAGCTTGGGTGTGACTAGTGGACATGAGCAGTTCTTC.

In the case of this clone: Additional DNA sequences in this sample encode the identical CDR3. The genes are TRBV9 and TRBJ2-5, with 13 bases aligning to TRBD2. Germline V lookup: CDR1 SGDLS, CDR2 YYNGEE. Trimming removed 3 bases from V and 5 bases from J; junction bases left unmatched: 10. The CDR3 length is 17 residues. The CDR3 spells CASSATSGRALGETQYF. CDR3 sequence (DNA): TGTGCCAGCAGCGCTACTAGCGGGAGGGCCCTCGGGGAGACCCAGTACTTC.

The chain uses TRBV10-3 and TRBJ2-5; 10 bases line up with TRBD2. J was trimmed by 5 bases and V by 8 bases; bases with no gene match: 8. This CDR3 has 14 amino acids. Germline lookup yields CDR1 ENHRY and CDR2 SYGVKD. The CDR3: CAIGKGLAMETQYF. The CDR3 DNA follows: TGTGCCATCGGAAAGGGACTAGCGATGGAGACCCAGTACTTC.

The DNA of the CDR3 is TGTGCCAGCAGCTTAGTTTCAGCGGGGGGGCCTCCCGGGGAGCTGTTTTTT. Translation: CASSLVSAGGPPGELFF. The rearrangement uses TRBV7-6 and TRBJ2-2; 10 nucleotides align to TRBD2. The CDR3 covers 17 residues. The trim removed 1 base at V and 6 bases at J, leaving 8 bases unmatched. Germline-derived CDR1 and CDR2 are SGHVS and FNYEAQ.

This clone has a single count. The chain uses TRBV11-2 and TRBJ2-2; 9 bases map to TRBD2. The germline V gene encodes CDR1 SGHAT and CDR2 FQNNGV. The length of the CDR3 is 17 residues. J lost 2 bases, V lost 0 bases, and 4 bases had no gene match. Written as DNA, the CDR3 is TGTGCCAGCAGCTTAGAAGGGACTAGCAGAAACACCGGGGAGCTGTTTTTT. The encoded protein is CASSLEGTSRNTGELFF. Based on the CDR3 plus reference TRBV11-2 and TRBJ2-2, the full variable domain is EAGVAQSPRYKIIEKRQSVAFWCNPISGHATLYWYQQILGQGPKLLIQFQNNGVVDDSQLPKDRFSAERLKGVDSTLKIQPAKLEDSAVYLCASSLEGTSRNTGELFFGEGSRLTVL.

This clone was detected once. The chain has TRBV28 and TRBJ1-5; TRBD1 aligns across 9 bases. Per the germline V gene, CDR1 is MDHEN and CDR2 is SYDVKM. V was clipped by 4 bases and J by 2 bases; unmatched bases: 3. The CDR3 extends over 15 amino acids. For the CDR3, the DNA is TGTGCCAGCAGTTACCGGGACAGGGGCAATCAGCCCCAGCATTTT. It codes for CASSYRDRGNQPQHF. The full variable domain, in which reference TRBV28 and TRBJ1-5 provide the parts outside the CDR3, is DVKVTQSSRYLVKRTGEKVFLECVQDMDHENMFWYRQDPGLGLRLIYFSYDVKMKEKGDIPEGYSVSREKKERFSLILESASTNQTSMYLCASSYRDRGNQPQHFGDGTRLSIL.

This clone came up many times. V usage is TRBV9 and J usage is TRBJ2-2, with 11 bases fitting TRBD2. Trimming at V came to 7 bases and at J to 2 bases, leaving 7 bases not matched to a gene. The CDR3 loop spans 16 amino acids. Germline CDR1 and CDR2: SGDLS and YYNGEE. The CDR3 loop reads CASSSGTSGNTGELFF. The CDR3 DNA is TGTGCCAGCTCAAGTGGGACTAGCGGTAACACCGGGGAGCTGTTTTTT.

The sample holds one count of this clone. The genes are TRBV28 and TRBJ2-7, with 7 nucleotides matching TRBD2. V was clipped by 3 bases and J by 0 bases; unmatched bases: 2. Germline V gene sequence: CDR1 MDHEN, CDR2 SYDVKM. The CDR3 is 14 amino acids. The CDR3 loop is CASSLAGVSYEQYF. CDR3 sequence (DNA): TGTGCCAGCAGTTTGGCGGGAGTCTCCTACGAGCAGTACTTC.

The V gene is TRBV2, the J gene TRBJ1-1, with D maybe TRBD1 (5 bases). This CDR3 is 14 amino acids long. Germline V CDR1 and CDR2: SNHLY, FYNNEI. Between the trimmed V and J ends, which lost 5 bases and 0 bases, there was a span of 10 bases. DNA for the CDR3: TGTGCCAGCAGTCCGGACACCTTGAACACTGAAGCTTTCTTT. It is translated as CASSPDTLNTEAFF. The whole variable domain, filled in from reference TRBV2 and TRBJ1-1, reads EPEVTQTPSHQVTQMGQEVILRCVPISNHLYFYWYRQILGQKVEFLVSFYNNEISEKSEIFDDQFSVERPDGSNFTLKIRSTKLEDSAMYFCASSPDTLNTEAFFGQGTRLTVV.